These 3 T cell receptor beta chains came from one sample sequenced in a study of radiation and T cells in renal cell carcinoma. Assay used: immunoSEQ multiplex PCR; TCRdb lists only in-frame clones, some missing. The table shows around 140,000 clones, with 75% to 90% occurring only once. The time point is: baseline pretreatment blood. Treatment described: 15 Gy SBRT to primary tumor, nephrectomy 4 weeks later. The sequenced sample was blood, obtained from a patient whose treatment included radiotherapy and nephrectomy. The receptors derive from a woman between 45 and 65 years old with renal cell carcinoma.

This CDR3 reads CASSLDQGRSGNTIYF. Here the CDR3 DNA reads TGTGCCAGCAGCTTAGACCAGGGCCGCTCTGGAAACACCATATATTTT. This chain connects TRBV7-2 to TRBJ1-3; TRBD1 is a possible D gene (5 bases). This CDR3 is 16 amino acids long. V gave up 1 base and J gave up 0 bases, with 10 bases separating them. Per the germline V gene, CDR1 is SGHTA and CDR2 is FQGNSA. The full variable domain, in which reference TRBV7-2 and TRBJ1-3 provide the parts outside the CDR3, is GAGVSQSPSNKVTEKGKDVELRCDPISGHTALYWYRQSLGQGLEFLIYFQGNSAPDKSGLPSDRFSAERTGGSVSTLTIQRTQQEDSAVYLCASSLDQGRSGNTIYFGEGSWLTVV.

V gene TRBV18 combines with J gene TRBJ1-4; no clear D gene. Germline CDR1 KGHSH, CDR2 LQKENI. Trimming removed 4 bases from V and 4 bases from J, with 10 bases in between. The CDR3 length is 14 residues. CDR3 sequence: CASSLVSDNEKLFF. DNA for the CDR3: TGTGCCAGCTCACTAGTTTCAGATAATGAAAAACTGTTTTTT. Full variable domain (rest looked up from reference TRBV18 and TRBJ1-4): NAGVMQNPRHLVRRRGQEARLRCSPMKGHSHVYWYRQLPEEGLKFMVYLQKENIIDESGMPKERFSAEFPKEGPSILRIQQVVRGDSAAYFCASSLVSDNEKLFFGSGTQLSVL.

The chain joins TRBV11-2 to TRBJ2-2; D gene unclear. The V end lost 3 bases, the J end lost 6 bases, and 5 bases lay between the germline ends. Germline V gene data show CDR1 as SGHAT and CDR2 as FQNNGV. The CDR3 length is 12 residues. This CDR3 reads CASSFQAGELFF. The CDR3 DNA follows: TGTGCCAGCAGCTTCCAGGCCGGGGAGCTGTTTTTT.